Sequencing of this T cell receptor (beta chain) was carried out in a study of cytomegalovirus exposure and HLA in healthy donors (dated by TCRdb to 2015 to 2018). Context from the whole study: In an earlier analysis of approximately 640 of the donors, 250 to 300 Gb of sequence data and 120 million or so unique TCR beta sequences from roughly 180 million T cells were reported. An early release that covered fewer than 750 HLA-typed donors contained 250 to 350 gigabases of sequencing data and 70 million to 100 million unique TCR sequences. Of the 398 genotyped donors, roughly 80% were placed in the genetic ancestry cluster associated with self-reported Caucasian donors. The study aimed to test whether cataloging public T cell receptors could reveal signatures of past pathogen exposure. The T cell repertoires of several hundred subjects were profiled by immunosequencing and related to cytomegalovirus serostatus. Besides the first cohort of about 730 subjects, a separate validation cohort made up of 120 different subjects was used. To predict cytomegalovirus infection status, the study combined high-throughput TCR immunosequencing, statistical association of individual TCRs with disease status, and machine learning. A later analysis re-analyzed previously published TCR beta repertoires from about 600 donors and added high-resolution HLA genotyping to study TCR occurrence patterns. In the later analysis, no new phenotypic data were used to find candidate immune exposures; instead, reliance was placed on TCR beta sequences and their occurrence across donors. In an earlier analysis of 500 to 650 of the donors, high-throughput TCR beta sequencing was used to judge whether each TCR beta V gene segment behaved as functional or pseudogenic. Donor age, sex, ethnicity and CMV serostatus were compiled together with the repertoire data. A later genetic analysis took genome-wide SNP genotypes for 398 of the 666 donors and used that subset as a discovery cohort. Every repertoire in the discovery cohort had been generated on one and the same sequencing platform. HLA typing covered class I and class II loci at four-digit resolution. Typing coverage differed by locus: A, B, C, DRB1 and DQB1 were typed in roughly 620-630 donors, DQA1 in 500 to 550, DPA1 in nearly 610, and DPB1 in just under 480. Roughly five DR-DQ haplotypes were handled as single units for association and clustering, since linkage in the cohort was strong. On average, about 200,000 unique TCR beta nucleotide sequences were sequenced per donor among a few hundred genotyped donors of the cohort, with roughly 19% of those sequences being non-productive.

V is cut back by 0 bases and J by 4 bases, with 3 bases in the junction unmatched. The germline V gene (reference sequence) provides CDR1 SEHNR and CDR2 FQNEAQ. The CDR3 contains 16 residues, cysteine and phenylalanine counted. The retained sequence is limited to the CDR3, 48 bases, with the frame set at the first base. Paper-wide results and their limitations: An earlier analysis of roughly 570 of the donors showed that most TCR beta V segments appeared in productive rearrangements either about 87% or about 30% of the time, which broadly matched IMGT annotations. At a false discovery rate of 0.05, a later analysis linked 16,000 or so TCR beta sequences to specific HLA alleles. Cytomegalovirus status was reported to be diagnosed by the classifier with high specificity and sensitivity in both the original and validation cohorts. Approximately 18 rarely observed V segments, including chromosome 9 orphons, were excluded from the earlier analysis of about 600 of the donors because counts were too low. In a later analysis, the rate of TCR association differed among HLA loci, with DRB1 alleles having the most associated TCRs and HLA-C alleles having the fewest. The sequencing pipeline was judged likely to have produced a cluster of highly shared sequence variants as a technical artifact. Correlated functional status among segregating V segments might be attributable to linkage disequilibrium, but an unknown experimental factor could not be ruled out. Presence/absence analyses assumed roughly uniform sequencing depth across donors, an assumption that may not hold. Compared with equally common non-associated chains, HLA-associated TCR beta chains in a later analysis were more clonally expanded and had lower generation probabilities. The authors suggested that the approach could potentially be generalized to other disease states and immunological phenotypes. An association between a missense DCLRE1C variant and V-gene and J-gene trimming of TCR beta chains was found in a later genetic analysis and replicated in an independent cohort. When HLA alleles, especially DR and DQ, strongly co-occurred, TCR associations were difficult to assign to individual alleles. Because the 87-base-pair reads could not distinguish some IMGT-functional V segments, including TRBV6-2 and TRBV6-3, those segments were excluded. A further reported finding was that TCR beta sequences accurately predicted the HLA-A and HLA-B alleles for most subjects in the first cohort. A few of the identified cytomegalovirus-associated TCR beta chains were confirmed in vitro to be specific for cytomegalovirus antigens. A later genetic analysis reported fewer N-insertions in productive TCRs among donors in an Asian-associated ancestry cluster than the roughly 640-donor mean. The study listed 164 TCR beta chains as associated with cytomegalovirus. Most TCR sequences were observed very rarely across donors, whereas some public TCRs were present in many individuals. The cohort was sequenced for TCR beta chains only, and without alpha or paired-chain data the features that could be detected were limited. According to a later analysis, most CMV-associated TCR beta chains appeared to be HLA-restricted, and the HLA associations seemed to be driven largely by CMV exposure. For the cohort, immune exposure information was limited to CMV serostatus. Because HLA typing was unavailable for some donors at each locus, only the typed subset was used in association tests. In a later analysis, several top co-occurrence clusters were reported to appear linked to parvovirus B19, influenza, CMV and Epstein-Barr virus.

Concerning this clone itself: What antigen it recognizes has not been identified. Base qualities are not recorded, but no much larger clone differs from it by a single base.

The cohort comprised fewer than 750 healthy bone marrow donors. Cohort members were all nominally healthy when sampled, although unrecorded immune exposures were likely present. The donor was CMV seronegative and was included in the group of a few hundred seronegative cohort members. A peripheral blood sample was collected from each donor, and TCR beta sequencing was performed on peripheral blood mononuclear cells. Genomic DNA extraction from the blood cell samples was performed with the Qiagen DNeasy Blood Extraction Kit. Libraries were prepared through the immunoSEQ multiplex PCR assay. The multiplex PCR relied on a mix of 60 forward primers for TCR Vbeta segments and 13 reverse primers for TCR Jbeta segments. A multiplex PCR assay on genomic DNA amplified the CDR3 region of rearranged TCR beta genes. The amplified TCR beta libraries were sequenced on the Illumina HiSeq System as 87-base-pair reads. The authors' pipeline ran thus. Across the 500 to 750 repertoires, a later analysis counted tens of millions of unique TCR beta chains, roughly 11 million of which were shared by at least two donors. To remove PCR and sequencing errors, raw reads were error-corrected and collapsed into unique sequences using a nearest-neighbor algorithm that merged closely related sequences. V, D and J gene segments were assigned by aligning CDR3 sequences to IMGT reference sequences. For a sequence to be retained, at least a six-nucleotide match to both a V gene segment and a J gene segment was required. A rearrangement counted as productive if the CDR3 had no stop codons and remained in frame with V and J, and every other rearrangement counted as non-productive. CDR3 was defined by IMGT convention, running from the second conserved V-encoded cysteine to the conserved J-encoded phenylalanine. Sequences without an unambiguous match to a single V gene segment were excluded from the earlier analysis of approximately 560 of the donors. In an earlier analysis of a few hundred of the donors, a V segment was called functional when productive rearrangements were above 56.7%, and segregating when the standard deviation between donors exceeded 5%. A statistical classification framework was developed to diagnose cytomegalovirus status using the catalog of TCR beta chain sequences. In a later analysis, TCR nucleotide sequences were compared against IMGT/GENE-DB human TR gene sequences so that V and J genes could be assigned. Using the TCRdist pipeline, a later analysis assigned CDR3 sequences along with most-parsimonious VDJ recombination scenarios. In a later analysis, every TCR beta chain was defined by the combination of its CDR3 amino acid sequence and its V-gene family, and reads without a unique V-gene family were dropped. A later analysis removed roughly 590 highly shared, low-generation-probability nucleotide sequences to deal with suspected cross-contamination and a sequencing artifact. A later analysis calculated a clonal expansion index for each public chain from normalized within-repertoire ranks of inferred template counts. In a later analysis, generation probabilities were computed using a VDJ recombination model fitted to out-of-frame rearrangements, and the results were checked against IGoR. In a later analysis, hypergeometric tests were used to score TCR-TCR, TCR-HLA and TCR-CMV co-occurrence, with a repertoire-size bias correction applied to TCR pairs. False discovery rates were estimated in a later analysis by permuting HLA or CMV assignments 20 times. In a later analysis, co-occurring TCRs were grouped using DBSCAN, with TCRdist sequence similarity added in when clustering inside HLA-allele-positive subsets. Repertoires with fewer than 30,000 or more than 120,000 public chains were left out of co-occurrence clustering, as were about five repertoires with anomalous nucleotide sharing. Drawn from immuneACCESS, this table holds only the in-frame rearrangements with V and J called that TCRdb kept. Clones are partly lost; checked studies trace under half to an unresolved V gene and leave the rest unexplained. V and J calls and clone size are as listed in that table; D and trimming were resolved from the DNA. The sample data list roughly 180,000 clones, and 80% of these were observed just once. In total, the top ten clones hold under 2% of the sample.

This chain is built from TRBV7-9 and TRBJ2-2; a stretch of 9 junction bases matches TRBD1. The sequenced sample consisted of PBMCs. This receptor was taken from a woman in her 30s in good health and CMV-seronegative. The CDR3 region reads CASSLALTGGTGELFF. The DNA reads as follows: TGTGCCAGCAGCTTAGCGCTGACAGGGGGCACCGGGGAGCTGTTTTTT.